This paragraph reports one T cell receptor (beta chain). This sample was taken from a study of blood T cell repertoires in COVID-19. The wider study: Material from acute and convalescent COVID-19 was sourced from the United States, Italy and Spain. From T cells, B-cell-depleted T cells, or PBMCs came the material, which was cDNA or gDNA.

Methods used by the authors: Estimates of nucleated cell counts were drawn from the amplification of reference gene primers. The repertoire was sequenced with immunoSEQ multiplex PCR; TCRdb's copy has only in-frame clones and lacks some. D and trimming were read from the DNA, whereas the V and J calls and clone size are those reported in that table. The sample consists of around 250,000 clones, approximately 84% of them appearing once. This CDR3 is built from 18 residues. V lost 0 bases to trimming and J lost 2 bases; unmatched junction nucleotides: 6. The V gene's germline CDR1 is SGHRS and CDR2 YFSETQ.

The TCR originated in a human donor in a cohort sampled during active COVID-19. Specimen: peripheral blood. V is TRBV5-1 and J is TRBJ2-3; 13 bases match TRBD2. The CDR3 sequence is CASSLELAGGPDTDTQYF. In DNA, the CDR3 is TGCGCCAGCAGCTTGGAACTAGCGGGAGGGCCTGACACAGATACGCAGTATTTT.